These T cell receptor beta chains were read from a single sample in a study of shared clonotypes between healthy human individuals. TCRdb's copy holds only in-frame clones and misses some; the assay was immunoSEQ multiplex PCR. The data show more than 2,000,000 clones, more than 85% seen once. Sequencing was performed on naive CD4+ T cells from PBMCs. The receptors shown here come from a man aged 18 to 30 in good health. Some clones in this sample may be carry-over from other donors' samples. The CDR3 runs from the conserved cysteine through the conserved F or W. Fields, in order: clone size, V gene, D gene, J gene, CDR3 protein, CDR3 DNA. A D gene is named only where the DNA matches it firmly. Only some rows state a clone size, as once, few, many or a class for expanded clones.

.	TRBV19	TRBD1	TRBJ2-2	CASSSSQGDTGELFF	TGTGCCAGTAGTTCCAGCCAGGGGGACACCGGGGAGCTGTTTTTT
few	TRBV28	.	TRBJ1-1	CASSLPRGMNTEAFF	TGTGCCAGCAGTTTACCCCGAGGGATGAACACTGAAGCTTTCTTT
.	TRBV7-9	.	TRBJ1-1	CASSFSGTPSPASTEAFF	TGTGCCAGCAGCTTCTCCGGGACCCCCTCACCCGCCAGCACTGAAGCTTTCTTT
.	TRBV28	.	TRBJ2-3	CASSPHLLLSTDTQYF	TGTGCCAGCAGTCCCCATTTGCTATTGAGCACAGATACGCAGTATTTT
.	TRBV4-2	.	TRBJ1-5	CASSQGGRGSSGNQPQHF	TGTGCCAGCAGCCAAGGGGGCAGGGGCTCCAGCGGCAATCAGCCCCAGCATTTT
.	TRBV11-2	TRBD1	TRBJ1-1	CASSPRRQGNTEAFF	TGTGCCAGCAGCCCTCGAAGACAGGGGAACACTGAAGCTTTCTTT
.	TRBV6-1	.	TRBJ1-2	CASSKQGGGNYGYTF	TGTGCCAGCAGTAAACAGGGTGGGGGTAACTATGGCTACACCTTC
.	TRBV7-8	TRBD1	TRBJ2-7	CASSGTGSRSSYEQYF	TGTGCCAGCAGTGGGACAGGGAGCAGAAGCTCCTACGAGCAGTACTTC
.	TRBV18	TRBD1	TRBJ2-6	CASSSLRQGSSGANVLTF	TGTGCCAGCTCATCCCTTCGACAGGGTTCGAGTGGGGCCAACGTCCTGACTTTC
.	TRBV21-1	.	TRBJ1-2	CASSAFSMDGYGYTF	TGTGCCAGCAGCGCCTTCTCCATGGACGGATATGGCTACACCTTC
.	TRBV6-5	.	TRBJ2-7	CASSYSWGNYEQYF	TGTGCCAGCAGTTACTCCTGGGGCAACTACGAGCAGTACTTC
.	TRBV9	TRBD1	TRBJ1-3	CASSASGTAGFHPIYF	TGTGCCAGCAGCGCTTCCGGGACAGCAGGTTTTCACCCCATATATTTT
.	TRBV10-3	.	TRBJ1-4	CAISERTGEKLFF	TGTGCCATCAGTGAGAGGACTGGAGAAAAACTGTTTTTT
.	TRBV28	.	TRBJ2-2	CASSLGGGGGELFF	TGTGCCAGCAGTTTAGGAGGGGGCGGCGGGGAGCTGTTTTTT
.	TRBV28	TRBD2	TRBJ2-3	CASRYTSGWSTDTQYF	TGTGCCAGCAGGTACACTAGCGGGTGGAGCACAGATACGCAGTATTTT
once	TRBV19	TRBD1	TRBJ2-7	CASSDLRDRSLYEQYF	TGTGCCAGTAGCGACCTCCGGGACAGATCTCTCTACGAGCAGTACTTC
.	TRBV5-8	.	TRBJ2-7	CASSPLVGVSYEQYF	TGTGCCAGCAGCCCACTTGTTGGGGTCTCCTACGAGCAGTACTTC
.	TRBV28	TRBD2	TRBJ2-1	CASSSPSGSSYNEQFF	TGTGCCAGCAGTAGTCCTAGCGGGAGCTCCTACAATGAGCAGTTCTTC
.	TRBV27	.	TRBJ2-1	CASGSENEQFF	TGTGCCAGCGGCTCCGAAAATGAGCAGTTCTTC
.	TRBV5-5	.	TRBJ2-5	CASSAAGAYQETQYF	TGTGCCAGCAGCGCGGCAGGGGCGTACCAAGAGACCCAGTACTTC
.	TRBV30	TRBD1	TRBJ2-7	CAWSRRIPNGQGNEQYF	TGTGCCTGGAGCCGAAGAATCCCCAACGGACAGGGGAACGAGCAGTACTTC
.	TRBV6-1	TRBD1	TRBJ1-2	CASSAGTGTWVYGYTF	TGTGCCAGCAGTGCCGGGACAGGCACTTGGGTTTATGGCTACACCTTC
.	TRBV5-1	.	TRBJ2-2	CASSSAGSSDTGELFF	TGCGCCAGCAGCTCGGCAGGGAGTTCGGACACCGGGGAGCTGTTTTTT
.	TRBV5-1	TRBD2	TRBJ2-3	CASSPGLAGEKDTQYF	TGCGCCAGCAGCCCGGGGCTAGCGGGAGAGAAAGATACGCAGTATTTT
once	TRBV5-4	.	TRBJ1-1	CASSSYRESNTEAFF	TGTGCCAGCAGCTCTTACAGGGAGTCGAACACTGAAGCTTTCTTT